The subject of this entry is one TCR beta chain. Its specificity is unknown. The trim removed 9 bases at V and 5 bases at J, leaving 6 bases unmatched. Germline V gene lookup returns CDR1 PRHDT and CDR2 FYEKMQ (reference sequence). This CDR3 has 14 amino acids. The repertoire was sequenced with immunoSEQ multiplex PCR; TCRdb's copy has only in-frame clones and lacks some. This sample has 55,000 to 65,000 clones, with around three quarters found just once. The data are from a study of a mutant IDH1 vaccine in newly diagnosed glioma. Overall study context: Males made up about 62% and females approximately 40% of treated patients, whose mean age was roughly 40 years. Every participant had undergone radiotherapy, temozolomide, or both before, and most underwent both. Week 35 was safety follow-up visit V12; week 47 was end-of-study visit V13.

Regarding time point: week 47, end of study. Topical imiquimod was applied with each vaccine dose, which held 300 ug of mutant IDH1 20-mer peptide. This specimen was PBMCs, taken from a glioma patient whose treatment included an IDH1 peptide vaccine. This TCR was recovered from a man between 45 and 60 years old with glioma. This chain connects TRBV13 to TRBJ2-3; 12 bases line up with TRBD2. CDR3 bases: TGTGCCAGTCAGACTAGCGGGGGAGGAGATACGCAGTATTTT. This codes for CASQTSGGGDTQYF.